This T cell receptor beta chain was retrieved from a study of T-cell memory formation after mild COVID-19. TCRdb fed the 5' RACE reads into MiXCR, producing one record per CDR3 protein. The sample lists about 470,000 distinct CDR3 sequences, roughly 18% occurring once. This clonotype came up many times. The sample comprised PBMCs or a T cell subset sorted from them (not recorded which). This receptor was obtained from an adult woman who had mild COVID-19 (a few samples of this study predate the infection). Cell type and time point are not known.

CDR3 residues: CASSQEGGTSGGLFYEQYF. The CDR3, as DNA: TGTGCCAGCAGCCAAGAAGGTGGGACTAGCGGGGGACTGTTCTACGAGCAGTACTTC. The chain combines TRBV4-2 with TRBJ2-7; 14 bases align to TRBD2. CDR3 length: 19 residues. Germline loops: CDR1 LGHNA, CDR2 YNFKEQ. The V gene end was trimmed by 0 bases and the J gene end by 3 bases; junction bases not matched to a gene: 10.